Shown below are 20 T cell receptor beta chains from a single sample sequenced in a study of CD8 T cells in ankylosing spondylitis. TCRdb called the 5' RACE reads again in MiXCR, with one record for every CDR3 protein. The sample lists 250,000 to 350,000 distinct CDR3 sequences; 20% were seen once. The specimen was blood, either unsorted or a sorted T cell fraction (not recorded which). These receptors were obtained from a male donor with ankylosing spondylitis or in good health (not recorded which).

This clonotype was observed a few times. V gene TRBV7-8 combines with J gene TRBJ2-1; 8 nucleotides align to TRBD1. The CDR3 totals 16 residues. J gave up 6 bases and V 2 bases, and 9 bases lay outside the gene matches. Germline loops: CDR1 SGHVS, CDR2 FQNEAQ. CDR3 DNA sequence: TGTGCCAGCAGCTTATTAGCAGGGGGCTTCCTCAATGAGCAGTTCTTC. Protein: CASSLLAGGFLNEQFF.

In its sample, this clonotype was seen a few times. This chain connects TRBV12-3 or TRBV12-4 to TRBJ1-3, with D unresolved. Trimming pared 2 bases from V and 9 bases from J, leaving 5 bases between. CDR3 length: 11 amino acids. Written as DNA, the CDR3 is TGTGCCAGCAGTTTAACGGGCACCATATATTTT. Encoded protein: CASSLTGTIYF.

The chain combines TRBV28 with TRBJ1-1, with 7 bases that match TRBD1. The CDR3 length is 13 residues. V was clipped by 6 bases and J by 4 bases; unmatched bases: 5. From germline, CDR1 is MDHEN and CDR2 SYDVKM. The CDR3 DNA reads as TGTGCCAGCAGAGTAGGGACAGTCACTGAAGCTTTCTTT. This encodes CASRVGTVTEAFF.

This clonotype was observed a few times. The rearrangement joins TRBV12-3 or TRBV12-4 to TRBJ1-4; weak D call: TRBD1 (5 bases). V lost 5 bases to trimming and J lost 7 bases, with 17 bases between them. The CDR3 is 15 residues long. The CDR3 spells CASSMDTAMGEKLFF. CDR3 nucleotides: TGTGCCAGCAGTATGGACACGGCAATGGGTGAAAAACTGTTTTTT.

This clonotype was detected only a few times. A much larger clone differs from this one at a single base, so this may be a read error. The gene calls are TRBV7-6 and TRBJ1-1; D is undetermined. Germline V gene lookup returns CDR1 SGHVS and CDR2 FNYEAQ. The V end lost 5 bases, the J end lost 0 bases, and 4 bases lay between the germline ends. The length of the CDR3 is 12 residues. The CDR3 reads CASSHMNTEAFF. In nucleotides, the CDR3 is TGTGCCAGCAGCCACATGAACACTGAAGCTTTCTTT.

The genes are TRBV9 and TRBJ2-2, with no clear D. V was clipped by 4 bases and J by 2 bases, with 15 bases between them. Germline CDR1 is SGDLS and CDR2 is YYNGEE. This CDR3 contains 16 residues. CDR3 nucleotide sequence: TGTGCCAGCAGCCCCCCCCTTAGGGAAAACACCGGGGAGCTGTTTTTT. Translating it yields CASSPPLRENTGELFF.

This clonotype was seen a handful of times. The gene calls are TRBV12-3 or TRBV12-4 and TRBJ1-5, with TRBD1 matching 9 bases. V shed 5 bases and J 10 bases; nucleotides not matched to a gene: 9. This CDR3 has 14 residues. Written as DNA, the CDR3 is TGTGCCAGCAGTAAAGGACAGGGGAGGATACCCCAGCATTTT. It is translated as CASSKGQGRIPQHF.

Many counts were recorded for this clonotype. Here the CDR3 reads CSVETSLYNEQFF. CDR3 DNA sequence: TGCAGCGTTGAAACGTCCCTATACAATGAGCAGTTCTTC. This chain links TRBV29-1 with TRBJ2-1; the D is unclear. The length of the CDR3 is 13 residues. CDR1 SQVTM and CDR2 ANQGSEA come from the germline V gene. The V gene lost 2 bases and the J gene lost 4 bases, with 9 bases spanning the gap.

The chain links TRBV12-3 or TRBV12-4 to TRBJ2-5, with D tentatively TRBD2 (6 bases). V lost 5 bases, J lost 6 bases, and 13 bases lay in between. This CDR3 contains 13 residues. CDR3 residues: CASSPGTLKTQYF. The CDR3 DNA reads TGTGCCAGCAGTCCAGGGACTCTTAAGACCCAGTACTTC.

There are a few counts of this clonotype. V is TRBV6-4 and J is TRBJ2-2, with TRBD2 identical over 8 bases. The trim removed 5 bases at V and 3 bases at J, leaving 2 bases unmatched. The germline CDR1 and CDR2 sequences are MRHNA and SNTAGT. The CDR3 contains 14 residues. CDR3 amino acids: CASSSGSDTGELFF. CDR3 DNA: TGTGCCAGCAGTAGCGGGAGTGACACCGGGGAGCTGTTTTTT.

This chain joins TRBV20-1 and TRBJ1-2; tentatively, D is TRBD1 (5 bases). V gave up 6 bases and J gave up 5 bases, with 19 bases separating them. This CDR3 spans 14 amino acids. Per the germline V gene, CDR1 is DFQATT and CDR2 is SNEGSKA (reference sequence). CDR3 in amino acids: CSATPGTSGYGYTF. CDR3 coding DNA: TGCAGTGCCACTCCCGGGACCTCGGGGTATGGCTACACCTTC.

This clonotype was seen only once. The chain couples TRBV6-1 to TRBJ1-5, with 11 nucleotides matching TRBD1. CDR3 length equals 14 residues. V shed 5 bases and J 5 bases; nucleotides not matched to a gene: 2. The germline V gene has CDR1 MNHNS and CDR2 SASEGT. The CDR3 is CASSRTGGDQPQHF. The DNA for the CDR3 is TGTGCCAGCAGTAGGACAGGGGGCGATCAGCCCCAGCATTTT.

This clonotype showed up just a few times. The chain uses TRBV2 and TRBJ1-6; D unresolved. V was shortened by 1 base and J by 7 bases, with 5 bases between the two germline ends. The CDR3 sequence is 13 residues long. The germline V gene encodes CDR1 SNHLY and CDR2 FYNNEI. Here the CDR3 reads CASSEVLNSPLHF. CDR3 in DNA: TGTGCCAGCAGTGAAGTTCTGAATTCACCCCTCCACTTT. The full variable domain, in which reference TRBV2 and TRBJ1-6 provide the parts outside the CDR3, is EPEVTQTPSHQVTQMGQEVILRCVPISNHLYFYWYRQILGQKVEFLVSFYNNEISEKSEIFDDQFSVERPDGSNFTLKIRSTKLEDSAMYFCASSEVLNSPLHFGNGTRLTVT.

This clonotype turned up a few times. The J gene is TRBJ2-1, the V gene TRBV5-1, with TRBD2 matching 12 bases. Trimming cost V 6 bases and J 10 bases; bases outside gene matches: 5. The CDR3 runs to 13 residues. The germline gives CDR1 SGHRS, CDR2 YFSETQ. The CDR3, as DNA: TGCGCCAGCATCCCTAGCGGGAGGGGGGAGCAGTTCTTC. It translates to CASIPSGRGEQFF.

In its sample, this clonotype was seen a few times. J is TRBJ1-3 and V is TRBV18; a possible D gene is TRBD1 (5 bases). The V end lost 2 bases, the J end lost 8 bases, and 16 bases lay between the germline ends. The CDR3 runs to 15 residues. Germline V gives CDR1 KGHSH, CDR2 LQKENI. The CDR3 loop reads CASSPWRNKGDTIYF. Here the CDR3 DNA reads TGTGCCAGCTCACCATGGAGAAACAAAGGGGACACCATATATTTT.

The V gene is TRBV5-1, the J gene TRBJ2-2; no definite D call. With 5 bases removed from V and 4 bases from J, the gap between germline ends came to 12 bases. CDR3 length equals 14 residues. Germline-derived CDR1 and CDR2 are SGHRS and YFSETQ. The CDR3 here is CASRSVLGTGELFF. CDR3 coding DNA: TGCGCCAGCAGGTCGGTACTGGGCACCGGGGAGCTGTTTTTT.

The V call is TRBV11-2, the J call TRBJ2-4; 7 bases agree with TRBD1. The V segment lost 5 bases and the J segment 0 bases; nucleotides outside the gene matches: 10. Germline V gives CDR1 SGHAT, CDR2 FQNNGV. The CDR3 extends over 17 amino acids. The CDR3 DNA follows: TGTGCCAGCAGCACAGGGGCGGCCATATTAGCCAAAAACATTCAGTACTTC. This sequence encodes CASSTGAAILAKNIQYF.

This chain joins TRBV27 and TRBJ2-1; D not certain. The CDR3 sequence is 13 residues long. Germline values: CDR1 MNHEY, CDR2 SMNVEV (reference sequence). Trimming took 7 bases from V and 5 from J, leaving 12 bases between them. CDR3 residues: CASNTAPDNEQFF. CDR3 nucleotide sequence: TGTGCCAGCAATACAGCTCCGGACAATGAGCAGTTCTTC.

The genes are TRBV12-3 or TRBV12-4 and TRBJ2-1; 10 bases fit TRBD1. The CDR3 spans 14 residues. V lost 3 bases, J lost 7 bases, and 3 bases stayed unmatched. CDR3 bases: TGTGCCAGCAGTTTTAGGACAGGGGGGAATGAGCAGTTCTTC. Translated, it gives CASSFRTGGNEQFF.

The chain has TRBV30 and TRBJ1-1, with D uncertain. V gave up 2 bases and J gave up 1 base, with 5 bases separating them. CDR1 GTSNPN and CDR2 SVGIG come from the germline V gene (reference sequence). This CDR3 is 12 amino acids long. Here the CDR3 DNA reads TGTGCCTGGAGTCACAAGAACACTGAAGCTTTCTTT. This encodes CAWSHKNTEAFF.